This TCR beta chain was identified during a study of T cell clonality in common variable immunodeficiency (dated by TCRdb to between 2015 and 2016). The paper's findings and limits, for the study overall: Differences among patients in the CVID cohort limited the correlations between repertoire features and clinical complications. Fewer TCRbeta clones were shared among CVID subjects than among healthy controls (p < 0.0001). Fewer deletions and N-nucleotide insertions were reportedly observed in CVID TCRbeta sequences, and highly modified clones with 13 or more V deletions were reportedly absent from CVID TCRbeta sequences. Even though DNA input was the same, control samples had an average of about 80,000 unique sequences each, compared with approximately 32,000 in CVID samples. TCRbeta clonality was higher in CVID subjects than in healthy controls (t-test p = 0.018), and the increase was most characteristic of about a third of subjects. It was noted by the authors that sequencing of the repertoires of T cell subpopulations would be needed to clarify the cause of the increased clonality in CVID.

Both CVID patients and healthy controls were predominantly of Caucasian heritage. Heparinized peripheral whole blood samples of roughly 5 to 8 ml were obtained from each donor. Genomic DNA from adults with common variable immune deficiency (CVID) and from healthy adult controls was used to sequence TCRbeta CDR3 repertoires. A total of around 22 healthy adult volunteers (approximately 12 female and approximately 10 male; age range about 20 to 70 years, mean age about 31) were included in the control group. Diluted blood was density-centrifuged over Hypaque 1077 or Ficoll-Paque to isolate peripheral blood mononuclear cells. Unsorted mononuclear cells served as the source of genomic DNA, which was extracted either by Qiagen column purification or by a centrifugation-based method. This clone has ten or more counts. No antigen is known for it. Read data end 3 residues before the CDR3 end; the end is taken from the germline J gene.

The CDR3 goes from the cysteine to the phenylalanine over 14 residues. The CDR3 was read in part: 33 bases, with the frame set at base 1. The germline V gene (reference sequence) specifies DFQATT as CDR1 and SNEGSKA as CDR2. Germline trimming amounts to 3 bases on V and 2 bases on J, with 6 as the count of junction bases outside the gene matches. Equivalent amounts of genomic DNA from CVID and control samples were used as sequencing input. For every sample, a 60 bp segment covering the rearranged TCRbeta CDR3 region was amplified and then sequenced. The immunoSEQ assay, a bias-corrected multiplex PCR combined with high-throughput sequencing, was used for TCRbeta amplification. The paper's processing steps were these. Every unique nucleotide sequence counted as a clone and was annotated with V, D and J genes, copy number and frequency. Sequences were labeled productive if in frame, and non-productive if out of frame or containing stop codons. As previously described, clonality was computed from Shannon's entropy. The predicted amino acid sequences of productive clones were used to derive the mean CDR3 Kyte-Doolittle hydropathy. Scaled V gene usage was hierarchically clustered using Manhattan distance and complete linkage with the R hclust function. To assess clone sharing by CDR3 amino acid sequence, 12 repertoires per group were resampled over 100 rounds. The repertoires were searched for 65 to 85 published EBV-specific TCRbeta sequences and 200 to 300 published CMV-specific TCRbeta sequences. A couple of CVID samples that yielded fewer than 10,000 sequences were excluded from the analysis, so approximately 40 CVID repertoires were retained. TCRdb carries this immuneACCESS record with in-frame sequences only. Its versions omit some clonotypes, under half of them owing to an unresolved V gene in the studies checked, with the rest unexplained. For V, J and clone size, that table is used; D and trimming come from the DNA. The table puts under 45,000 clones in this sample, none counted just once. The ten largest clones take up over 1.2% of the sample.

Source material: peripheral blood mononuclear cells. The receptor comes from a person aged 18 to 75 in good health. This chain joins TRBV20-1 to TRBJ1-1; a stretch of 7 junction bases matches TRBD1. The CDR3 sequence is CSASGQGGNTEAFF. Incomplete CDR3 DNA: TGCAGTGCTAGCGGGCAGGGGGGAAACACTGAA.